These 9 T cell receptor beta chains originate from one sample sequenced in a study of T-cell memory formation after mild COVID-19. MiXCR, applied by TCRdb to the 5' RACE reads, yields one record per CDR3 protein. This repertoire shows roughly 16,000 distinct CDR3 sequences, 23% found once; its top ten account for 45% to 65%. The sequencing sample was made of PBMCs or a T cell subset sorted from them (not recorded which). These TCRs come from a man between 18 and 35 years old who had mild COVID-19 (a few samples of this study predate the infection). Cell type and time point are not known.

This clonotype has just a few counts. In DNA, the CDR3 is TGTGCCAGCAGTGGCGGACGAGGGGAATCACCCCTCCACTTT. It encodes CASSGGRGESPLHF. J is TRBJ1-6 and V is TRBV12-3 or TRBV12-4; possibly TRBD1 for D (5 bases). Trimming left V 5 bases short and J 10 bases short, with 15 bases between. The CDR3 runs to 14 residues.

V usage is TRBV20-1 and J usage is TRBJ2-1, with a weak D call TRBD2 (6 bases). V gave up 3 bases and J gave up 3 bases, with 9 bases separating them. Germline V gene sequence: CDR1 DFQATT, CDR2 SNEGSKA (reference sequence). The CDR3 has 13 amino acids. CDR3 region: CSASTSFYNEQFF. The CDR3 DNA reads as TGCAGTGCTAGTACTAGCTTCTACAATGAGCAGTTCTTC.

This chain joins TRBV6-4 and TRBJ2-3; perhaps D is TRBD1 or TRBD2 (5 bases each). From germline, CDR1 is MRHNA and CDR2 SNTAGT. CDR3 length: 16 amino acids. V was clipped by 0 bases and J by 4 bases, with 14 bases between them. The DNA of the CDR3 is TGTGCCAGCAGTGACTCGAGGGTAGGGGATGCAGATACGCAGTATTTT. Translating it yields CASSDSRVGDADTQYF.

This clonotype was detected many times. In DNA form, the CDR3 reads TGTGCCAGCAGTGGCCTCCCGGAAGGGACCCAGTACTTC. Translation: CASSGLPEGTQYF. V gene TRBV2 combines with J gene TRBJ2-5; D call uncertain. Germline CDR1 SNHLY, CDR2 FYNNEI. The CDR3 runs 13 residues. Deletions cut 4 bases from V and 7 bases from J, with 13 bases between.

The chain links TRBV12-3 or TRBV12-4 to TRBJ2-7; weak D call: TRBD2 (5 bases). V lost 5 bases and J lost 2, with 10 bases in between. The CDR3 extends over 13 amino acids. The CDR3 nucleotides read TGTGCCAGCAGTCCGGGAACCCCCTACGAGCAGTACTTC. Translation: CASSPGTPYEQYF.

This clonotype was observed at least ten times. This chain joins TRBV7-9 and TRBJ2-1, with TRBD2 matching 7 bases. Germline V lookup: CDR1 SEHNR, CDR2 FQNEAQ (reference sequence). V was pared by 1 base and J by 13 bases, with 7 bases of the junction left unmatched. This CDR3 has 13 amino acids. The CDR3 protein is CASSLGDYGLQFF. In DNA, the CDR3 is TGTGCCAGCAGCTTAGGGGACTATGGATTACAGTTCTTC.

This clonotype has ten or more counts. The V gene is TRBV4-3, the J gene TRBJ2-2; no clear D gene. Germline lookup yields CDR1 LGHNA and CDR2 YSLEER. The ends were cut back, 0 bases at V and 4 bases at J, with 9 bases in the middle. This CDR3 has 15 residues. The CDR3 region has the DNA TGCGCCAGCAGCCAAGAAGTGGTTATCACCGGGGAGCTGTTTTTT. This codes for CASSQEVVITGELFF.

This clonotype has at least ten counts. The CDR3 protein is CASSLLGNTDTQYF. In DNA form, the CDR3 reads TGTGCCAGCAGCTTACTCGGAAACACAGATACGCAGTATTTT. This chain joins TRBV7-6 and TRBJ2-3; no reliable D call. Germline lookup yields CDR1 SGHVS and CDR2 FNYEAQ. Deletions cut 2 bases from V and 2 bases from J, with 8 bases between. The CDR3 covers 14 residues.

This clonotype was recorded many times. The chain links TRBV12-3 or TRBV12-4 to TRBJ2-3; a possible D gene is TRBD2 (6 bases). This CDR3 region has 17 residues. V was trimmed by 3 bases and J by 2 bases, leaving 18 bases between them. The chain's CDR3 is CASSFSLAVLFTDTQYF. Here the CDR3 DNA reads TGTGCCAGCAGTTTCTCGTTAGCGGTGCTTTTCACAGATACGCAGTATTTT.